Here is one T cell receptor (beta chain) with its context. This sample is drawn from a study of T cell responses to AZD1222 COVID-19 vaccine. The V gene's germline CDR1 is MNHEY and CDR2 SVGAGI. V lost 0 bases, J lost 10 bases, and 10 bases stayed unmatched. The CDR3 loop spans 15 amino acids. Using immunoSEQ multiplex PCR, the repertoire was profiled, and TCRdb retains in-frame clones only, with some absent. The sample yields about 160,000 clones, 92% seen once. This rearrangement joins TRBV6-5 to TRBJ1-2; TRBD1 aligns across 8 bases. This sample comprised peripheral blood, obtained on day 0 of MenACWY control vaccination. The clonotype was recovered from an adult in good health. In DNA form, the CDR3 reads TGTGCCAGCAGTTACTCCCGCGGGACAGGTCCCCCCTACACCTTC. This codes for CASSYSRGTGPPYTF.